The 30 T cell receptor beta chains below all came from one sample that was sequenced in a study of CD8+CD57+ T cells in acquired aplastic anemia. Genomic DNA constituted the template upon which TCR beta VDJ and CDR3 profiling was performed. TCRdb redid the calling of the reads with MiXCR, one entry per CDR3 protein. This sample carries roughly 250,000 distinct CDR3 sequences, approximately 80% of them seen once, and the ten largest clones take over 35%. Sequencing involved patients with CD8+CD57+ cell expansion previously shown by flow cytometry. The specimen was sorted CD4+, CD8+, or CD8+CD57+ T cells (not recorded which) from PBMCs. The receptors stem from a human donor with aplastic anemia.

The gene calls are TRBV19 and TRBJ1-2; no firm D call. The CDR3 is 12 amino acids. Germline CDR1 is LNHDA and CDR2 is SQIVND (reference sequence). V lost 5 bases to trimming and J lost 1 base, with 5 bases between them. The CDR3 DNA sequence: TGTGCCAGTAGTTACGGTAACTATGGCTACACCTTC. This gives the protein CASSYGNYGYTF.

This clonotype has a count of ten or more. Since a much larger clone is just one base distant, this may be a read error. The V call is TRBV5-8, the J call TRBJ2-3; 8 bases match TRBD2. The germline CDR1 and CDR2 sequences are SGHTS and YDEGEE. There are 14 residues in the CDR3. V was clipped by 2 bases and J by 6 bases; unmatched bases: 5. CDR3 amino acids: CASSLTSGPDTQYF. Here the CDR3 DNA reads TGTGCCAGCAGCTTAACTAGCGGTCCCGATACGCAGTATTTT.

The chain recombines TRBV9 with TRBJ2-1, with 8 nucleotides matching TRBD2. V was clipped by 8 bases and J by 10 bases; unmatched bases: 17. From germline, CDR1 is SGDLS and CDR2 YYNGEE. The CDR3 totals 15 residues. The CDR3 spells CASSGEAGATEEQFF. The CDR3 DNA reads as TGTGCCAGTAGTGGAGAAGCGGGGGCCACCGAGGAGCAGTTCTTC.

In the case of this clonotype: A junction boundary mismatches the germline segment, possibly from a read error. V is TRBV2 and J is TRBJ2-1; TRBD2 might be the D (6 bases). This CDR3 region has 16 residues. CDR1 SNHLY and CDR2 FYNNEI come from the germline V gene. The CDR3 region has the DNA TGTGCCAGCCGTGACGGGGTTGGGACTGCCCCCGGGGCGAAGTTCTTC. Its translation: CASRDGVGTAPGAKFF. The full variable domain, its missing parts supplied by reference TRBV2 and TRBJ2-1, is EPEVTQTPSHQVTQMGQEVILRCVPISNHLYFYWYRQILGQKVEFLVSFYNNEISEKSEIFDDQFSVERPDGSNFTLKIRSTKLEDSAMYFCASRDGVGTAPGAKFFGPGTRLTVL.

The chain joins TRBV7-6 to TRBJ1-2; possible D gene TRBD1, 5 bases. The V and J ends lost 7 bases and 10 bases respectively, with 28 bases between them. The CDR3 sequence is 16 residues long. The germline CDR1 and CDR2 sequences are SGHVS and FNYEAQ. The CDR3 region is CASTLERDAFGANYTF. DNA of the CDR3: TGTGCCAGCACCCTAGAGAGGGACGCGTTCGGGGCCAACTACACCTTC. Filled out from reference TRBV7-6 and TRBJ1-2, the complete variable domain reads GAGVSQSPRYKVTKRGQDVALRCDPISGHVSLYWYRQALGQGPEFLTYFNYEAQQDKSGLPNDRFSAERPEGSISTLTIQRTEQRDSAMYRCASTLERDAFGANYTFGSGTRLTVV.

The chain recombines TRBV7-9 with TRBJ1-6; TRBD1 might be the D (5 bases). V lost 5 bases to trimming and J lost 16 bases, with 24 bases between them. CDR3 length: 15 residues. CDR1 and CDR2 (germline): SEHNR, FQNEAQ (reference sequence). DNA for the CDR3: TGTGCCAGCAGCGTAGGGGCAGATCCGCAGTATCTTCTCCACTTT. Amino acid sequence: CASSVGADPQYLLHF.

The rearrangement joins TRBV7-8 to TRBJ1-1; 7 bases line up with TRBD1. Trimming took 1 base from V and 14 from J; bases not matched to a gene: 16. CDR1 and CDR2 from the germline V gene are SGHVS and FQNEAQ. The CDR3 loop spans 15 amino acids. The CDR3 DNA follows: TGTGCCAGCAGCTTAGATCCAGACGGGACAGCCCATTCCTTCTTT. Translating gives CASSLDPDGTAHSFF. Based on the CDR3 plus reference TRBV7-8 and TRBJ1-1, the full variable domain is GAGVSQSPRYKVAKRGQDVALRCDPISGHVSLFWYQQALGQGPEFLTYFQNEAQLDKSGLPSDRFFAERPEGSVSTLKIQRTQQEDSAVYLCASSLDPDGTAHSFFGQGTRLTVV.

The CDR3 here is CASSYRRGGGNEQFF. The CDR3 coding sequence is TGTGCCAGCAGTTACAGGCGCGGGGGGGGTAATGAGCAGTTCTTC. The V gene is TRBV6-5, the J gene TRBJ2-7; 9 bases agree with TRBD2. The DNA end lines up better with TRBJ2-1; the J call may be wrong. There are 15 residues in the CDR3. Germline V lookup: CDR1 MNHEY, CDR2 SVGAGI.

Concerning this clonotype: Since no conserved phenylalanine or tryptophan closes the CDR3, a read error is the likely cause. The DNA is omitted, as the CDR3 cannot be located on it reliably, and the CDR3 follows TCRdb's listing. The chain has TRBV7-9 and TRBJ2-3. The CDR3 spans 12 amino acids, including both terminal residues. Looked up from germline, CDR1 is SEHNR and CDR2 is FQNEAQ (reference sequence). CDR3 sequence reads: CASSVRTSTEYV.

The J gene is TRBJ2-3, the V gene TRBV19; a weak D match, TRBD1 (5 bases). The J call may be in error: the DNA end matches TRBJ2-5 better. The CDR3 extends over 13 amino acids. Germline CDR1 LNHDA, CDR2 SQIVND (reference sequence). The CDR3 loop is CASGVDATDTQYF. The CDR3 nucleotides read TGTGCCAGTGGGGTCGACGCGACAGATACCCAGTACTTC.

V is TRBV2 and J is TRBJ2-7, with 9 bases matching TRBD2. This CDR3 has 17 amino acids. The germline V gene encodes CDR1 SNHLY and CDR2 FYNNEI. V lost 6 bases, J lost 1 base, and 13 bases stayed unmatched. The CDR3 DNA is TGTGCCAGCAGCGAATCTAGCGGGACAGCCCTTTCCTACGAGCAGTACGTC. This encodes CASSESSGTALSYEQYV.

The gene calls are TRBV5-6 and TRBJ1-5; 7 nucleotides agree with TRBD1. The CDR3 contains 17 residues. Unmatched junction bases numbered 9, after V lost 3 bases and J lost 0 bases. In germline, CDR1 is SGHDT, CDR2 YYEEEE. DNA for the CDR3: TGTGCCAGCAGCTCCGGGGGGGGACAGTATAGCAATCAGCCCCAGCATTTT. This translates into CASSSGGGQYSNQPQHF.

The V call is TRBV11-3, the J call TRBJ1-6; D is uncertain. The CDR3 is 14 amino acids. CDR1 SGHNT and CDR2 YENEEA come from the germline V gene. Trimming left V 3 bases short and J 8 bases short, with 11 bases between. CDR3 amino acids: CASSLNSSDSPLHF. The CDR3 region has the DNA TGTGCCAGCAGCTTGAATTCCTCAGATTCACCCCTCCACTTT.

The rearrangement joins TRBV11-2 to TRBJ2-5; D is unresolved. CDR1 is SGHAT, CDR2 FQNNGV, per germline. Trimming shortened V by 7 bases and J by 8 bases, and 14 bases separated the two germline ends. The length of the CDR3 is 12 residues. The CDR3 DNA follows: TGTGCCAGCAATTCAGAGGTAGAAACCCAGTACTTC. Its translation: CASNSEVETQYF.

At least ten counts were recorded for this clonotype. This chain joins TRBV7-9 and TRBJ2-1, with a possible D match to TRBD2 (5 bases). The CDR3 has 16 amino acids. V was shortened by 3 bases and J by 2 bases, with 14 bases between the two germline ends. Germline values: CDR1 SEHNR, CDR2 FQNEAQ (reference sequence). The CDR3 loop reads CASSFQRSGAYNEQFF. DNA of the CDR3: TGTGCCAGCAGCTTTCAAAGAAGCGGAGCCTACAATGAGCAGTTCTTC.

This chain joins TRBV2 and TRBJ2-1; TRBD2 matches at 7 bases. Matching the DNA end better, TRBJ2-7 makes the J call doubtful. This CDR3 region has 13 residues. Germline-derived CDR1 and CDR2 are SNHLY and FYNNEI. CDR3 sequence: CASGGGWRDEQYF. CDR3 DNA sequence: TGTGCCAGCGGGGGAGGGTGGAGGGATGAGCAGTACTTC.

The V gene is TRBV7-2, the J gene TRBJ2-7; D might be TRBD1 (6 bases). CDR3 length equals 18 residues. The V gene lost 4 bases and the J gene lost 3 bases, with 25 bases spanning the gap. CDR1 and CDR2 (germline): SGHTA, FQGNSA. The chain's CDR3 is CASSSRGAEEQSFYEQYV. DNA for the CDR3: TGTGCCAGCAGCTCCAGGGGTGCTGAAGAGCAGTCTTTCTACGAGCAGTACGTC.

This clonotype was observed a few times. The junction departs from the called germline gene at one end, perhaps through a read error. This rearrangement joins TRBV2 to TRBJ2-1, with a tentative D call TRBD1 (6 bases). The CDR3 extends over 13 amino acids. From germline, CDR1 is SNHLY and CDR2 FYNNEI. The CDR3 loop reads CASSDAGTHEQFF. The CDR3 nucleotides are TGTGCCAGCAGTGATGCTGGGACACATGAGCAGTTTTTC.

The J gene is TRBJ1-1, the V gene TRBV2; a weak D match, TRBD1 (6 bases). The V and J ends lost 8 bases and 14 bases respectively, with 36 bases between them. From germline, CDR1 is SNHLY and CDR2 FYNNEI. CDR3 size: 17 residues. The CDR3: CASGVGGTATQNIDPFF. The CDR3 DNA is TGTGCCAGCGGGGTCGGGGGCACAGCTACGCAGAACATTGACCCATTCTTT.

The chain couples TRBV7-8 to TRBJ2-7; D tentatively fits TRBD1 or TRBD2 (5 bases each). This CDR3 spans 18 amino acids. V was shortened by 0 bases and J by 4 bases, with 22 bases between the two germline ends. The V gene's germline CDR1 is SGHVS and CDR2 FQNEAQ. The CDR3 spells CASSLAGDGAALSYEQYV. The CDR3 coding sequence is TGTGCCAGCAGCTTAGCGGGAGACGGGGCTGCCCTTTCTTACGAGCAGTACGTC.

Regarding this clonotype: Its ends do not fully match the called genes, so a read error is possible. The chain joins TRBV7-3 to TRBJ2-5; D is ambiguous. The CDR3 runs 14 residues. CDR1 and CDR2 (germline): SGHTA, FQGTGA. The CDR3 here is CASSLDRAYEQYFF. CDR3 nucleotide sequence: TGTGCCAGCAGCTTAGACCGAGCCTACGAGCAGTACTTCTTC.

The V gene is TRBV24-1, the J gene TRBJ1-2; 10 nucleotides line up with TRBD1. The CDR3 runs 16 residues. CDR1 KGHDR and CDR2 SFDVKD come from the germline V gene. V shed 4 bases, J shed 6 bases, and the junction held 10 bases outside the gene matches. The CDR3 loop reads CATSERQGAGADGYTF. CDR3 coding DNA: TGTGCCACCAGTGAACGACAGGGGGCAGGAGCTGATGGCTACACCTTC.

The genes are TRBV19 and TRBJ2-1; TRBD2 might be the D (6 bases). Germline CDR1 and CDR2: LNHDA and SQIVND (reference sequence). The V end was cut by 7 bases, the J end by 8 bases, with 15 bases between. The CDR3 runs to 13 residues. The DNA for the CDR3 is TGTGCCAGTACACACCGGGGGATCCATGAGCAGTTCTTC. This sequence encodes CASTHRGIHEQFF.

This clonotype has just a few counts. The chain uses TRBV19 and TRBJ1-3, with 7 nucleotides matching TRBD1. Per germline, CDR1 LNHDA and CDR2 SQIVND (reference sequence). V lost 5 bases, J lost 3 bases, and 4 bases stayed unmatched. The CDR3 sequence is 14 residues long. The CDR3 DNA follows: TGTGCCAGTAGTCGTACAGGGGATGGAAACACCATATATTTT. As protein: CASSRTGDGNTIYF.

Concerning this clonotype: The DNA is omitted, as the CDR3 cannot be located on it reliably, and the CDR3 follows TCRdb's listing. The chain recombines TRBV9 with TRBJ1-2. The CDR3 is 16 amino acids in total, end residues counted. CDR1 and CDR2 (germline): SGDLS, YYNGEE. The CDR3 reads CASSLGYDTQYFGYTF.

Worth noting for this clonotype: The junction departs from the called germline gene at one end, perhaps through a read error. This chain joins TRBV7-9 and TRBJ2-3; D not certain. CDR1 is SEHNR, CDR2 FQNEAQ, per germline (reference sequence). The length of the CDR3 is 14 residues. This CDR3 is CASSLNATYEQYFF. CDR3 in DNA: TGTGCCAGCAGCTTAAATGCAACCTACGAGCAGTACTTCTTT.

Of note for this clonotype: The CDR3 end shows no conserved phenylalanine or tryptophan, and so a read error is likely. It is unclear where the CDR3 begins or ends on the DNA, so no DNA is shown, and the CDR3 is as TCRdb lists it. This rearrangement joins TRBV7-8 to TRBJ2-3. The germline V gene has CDR1 SGHVS and CDR2 FQNEAQ. Counting both end residues, the CDR3 totals 13 amino acids. CDR3 protein: CASSVAGRHDTQY.

This clonotype appeared a single time. A junction end diverges from the germline sequence, so it may reflect a read error. The V and J genes are TRBV7-8 and TRBJ2-1; TRBD2 is a possible D gene (6 bases). Germline CDR1 is SGHVS and CDR2 is FQNEAQ. The CDR3 is 16 residues long. CDR3: CASSLAEGRDTQDQFF. The CDR3 DNA reads as TGTGCCAGTAGCTTAGCGGAAGGGCGCGATACGCAGGATCAGTTCTTC.

Concerning this clonotype itself: The conserved phenylalanine or tryptophan is not found at the CDR3 terminus, so this likely reflects a read error. The limits of the CDR3 on the DNA are not certain, so only TCRdb's listed CDR3 is given. The chain carries TRBV7-8 and TRBJ2-3. Germline loops: CDR1 SGHVS, CDR2 FQNEAQ. The CDR3 is 11 amino acids in total, end residues counted. The CDR3 sequence: CASSLVPDITI.

This clonotype has a handful of counts. Since no conserved phenylalanine or tryptophan closes the CDR3, a read error is the likely cause. The DNA is left out, because the CDR3 cannot be placed on it with certainty; the CDR3 is given as TCRdb lists it. The rearrangement joins TRBV7-8 to TRBJ2-3; TRBD2 is the table's D call and was not checked against the DNA. Germline CDR1 is SGHVS and CDR2 is FQNEAQ. The CDR3 adds up to 12 amino acids, both ends counted. The CDR3 region is CASSLAGGTEYQ.